This paragraph covers one TCR beta chain sequence. Its target is not known. The method was immunoSEQ multiplex PCR; TCRdb's version includes in-frame clones alone and lacks a portion of them. This table has about 2.4 million clones, approximately 93% appearing once. This sample is part of a study of shared clonotypes between healthy human individuals. As for the study in general: The donors, a couple of women and a few men, were aged 18 to 49.

Investigators divided CD4+ cells into CD45RA+ naive and CD45RA-negative memory subsets. The study's findings and limits: Expectations were that clonotype sharing among donors would be affected by sequencing depth.

The CDR3 consists of 17 residues. Trimming removed 6 bases from V and 6 bases from J; junction bases left unmatched: 13. Germline V gene data show CDR1 as SNHLY and CDR2 as FYNNEI. This clonotype originated in a man aged 18 to 30 in good health. Some clones in this sample may be carry-over from other donors' samples. The sequenced sample was naive CD4+ T cells from PBMCs. The subset: CD45RA+ positively selected. The chain combines TRBV2 with TRBJ2-2; TRBD2 matches 10 bases. CDR3 loop: CASSVAGTSVGAGELFF. The CDR3 nucleotides are TGTGCCAGCAGCGTCGCCGGGACTAGCGTAGGTGCCGGGGAGCTGTTTTTT. Supplemented by reference TRBV2 and TRBJ2-2, the full variable domain reads EPEVTQTPSHQVTQMGQEVILRCVPISNHLYFYWYRQILGQKVEFLVSFYNNEISEKSEIFDDQFSVERPDGSNFTLKIRSTKLEDSAMYFCASSVAGTSVGAGELFFGEGSRLTVL.